These 18 T cell receptor beta chains share one sample of origin, sequenced in a study of blood T cell repertoires in COVID-19. Sequencing used immunoSEQ multiplex PCR; TCRdb keeps in-frame clones, though not all of them. The data contain over 400,000 clones, more than 80% of them singletons. Sequencing was carried out using peripheral blood. The receptors shown here come from a woman aged 25-40 years with active or convalescent COVID-19.

This rearrangement joins TRBV27 to TRBJ2-5; D possibly corresponds to TRBD1 (5 bases). Germline-derived CDR1 and CDR2 are MNHEY and SMNVEV (reference sequence). Trimming pared 0 bases from V and 1 base from J, leaving 12 bases between. The CDR3 consists of 16 residues. The chain's CDR3 is CASSLSRQFAQETQYF. The CDR3 nucleotides read TGTGCCAGCAGTTTATCCCGACAGTTCGCCCAAGAGACCCAGTACTTC.

In DNA form, the CDR3 reads TGCAGCGTTGGGCAGGACAGGGACTATGGCTACACCTTC. The encoded protein is CSVGQDRDYGYTF. The rearrangement links TRBV29-1 to TRBJ1-2, with 8 bases that match TRBD1. CDR1 SQVTM and CDR2 ANQGSEA come from the germline V gene. CDR3 length: 13 amino acids. J gave up 3 bases and V 4 bases, and 4 bases lay outside the gene matches. The full variable domain, with the rest looked up from reference TRBV29-1 and TRBJ1-2, is SAVISQKPSRDICQRGTSLTIQCQVDSQVTMMFWYRQQPGQSLTLIATANQGSEATYESGFVIDKFPISRPNLTFSTLTVSNMSPEDSSIYLCSVGQDRDYGYTFGSGTRLTVV.

The chain employs TRBV30 and TRBJ1-1; no definite D call. The V gene's germline CDR1 is GTSNPN and CDR2 SVGIG (reference sequence). The V end was cut by 7 bases, the J end by 4 bases, with 13 bases between. This CDR3 comprises 12 residues. DNA for the CDR3: TGTGCCTACGGCAGGTTTGGCACTGAAGCTTTCTTT. Its protein product is CAYGRFGTEAFF.

The J gene is TRBJ2-3, the V gene TRBV16; D gene ambiguous. CDR3 size: 19 residues. Germline V CDR1 and CDR2: KGHSY, FQNENV. V dropped 4 bases and J dropped 0 bases, with 23 bases sitting between them. CDR3 DNA: TGTGCCAGCAGCCGCCTCTCTTGGGCTACAGACGGCAGCACAGATACGCAGTATTTT. Protein sequence: CASSRLSWATDGSTDTQYF.

CDR3 DNA sequence: TGTGCCAGCAGCTTTCCCACAGCGGGAGGGCCAGCAGATACGCAGTATTTT. It codes for CASSFPTAGGPADTQYF. The chain combines TRBV5-4 with TRBJ2-3; 10 nucleotides match TRBD2. The ends lost 2 bases at V and 4 bases at J; junction bases unmatched: 10. CDR1 SGHNT and CDR2 YYREEE come from the germline V gene (reference sequence). The CDR3 is made up of 17 amino acids.

This sequence joins TRBV14 and TRBJ2-2; 10 bases are shared with TRBD1. This CDR3 is 21 amino acids long. Germline V gene sequence: CDR1 SGHDN, CDR2 FVKESK. Trimming at V came to 4 bases and at J to 0 bases, leaving 17 bases not matched to a gene. CDR3 region: CASSPLPSGTGAYANTGELFF. The DNA for the CDR3 is TGTGCCAGCAGCCCGTTACCATCCGGGACAGGGGCTTACGCGAACACCGGGGAGCTGTTTTTT.

The genes are TRBV19 and TRBJ2-3, with TRBD2 as a possible D gene (5 bases). The CDR3 extends over 15 amino acids. Germline V CDR1 and CDR2: LNHDA, SQIVND (reference sequence). Trimming shortened V by 5 bases and J by 7 bases, and 19 bases separated the two germline ends. The CDR3 nucleotides read TGTGCCAGTAGTCTTGAGGCACCCGGGGAGAATACGCAGTATTTT. As protein: CASSLEAPGENTQYF.

The chain uses TRBV4-1 and TRBJ2-7; 9 bases line up with TRBD1. Trimming removed 3 bases from V and 7 bases from J; junction bases left unmatched: 7. The CDR3 totals 14 residues. Germline V gene data show CDR1 as MGHRA and CDR2 as YSYEKL. The CDR3 sequence is CASSQLPGQGEQYF. The CDR3 DNA sequence: TGCGCCAGCAGCCAGCTTCCGGGACAGGGAGAGCAGTACTTC.

V gene TRBV9 combines with J gene TRBJ2-2; possibly TRBD2 for D (6 bases). The CDR3 loop spans 15 amino acids. CDR1 and CDR2 from the germline V gene are SGDLS and YYNGEE. V lost 4 bases and J lost 6, with 16 bases in between. The CDR3 nucleotides read TGTGCCAGCAGCCCCCGGAGGGAATTGGCCGGGGAGCTGTTTTTT. It codes for CASSPRRELAGELFF.

The rearrangement links TRBV11-1 to TRBJ2-1; a possible D gene is TRBD2 (6 bases). The V gene's germline CDR1 is SGHAT and CDR2 FQDESV (reference sequence). This CDR3 region has 13 residues. The germline V and J ends were trimmed by 3 bases and 12 bases, with 15 bases remaining between them. CDR3 coding DNA: TGTGCCAGCAGCTTGCCGGGAGACGTACGGCAGTTCTTC. Translation gives CASSLPGDVRQFF.

In DNA form, the CDR3 reads TGTGCCACGAGTACAGGGGAAAGTCATCAGCCCCAGCATTTT. Its protein is CATSTGESHQPQHF. The genes are TRBV24-1 and TRBJ1-5; 7 bases map to TRBD1. The V and J ends lost 10 bases and 5 bases, in that order; junction bases with no gene match: 10. CDR3 length: 14 amino acids. In germline, CDR1 is KGHDR, CDR2 SFDVKD.

CDR3 DNA sequence: TGTGCCAGCAGAAGACAGGGAGTTGGAAACACCATATATTTT. Its translation: CASRRQGVGNTIYF. This sequence joins TRBV6-5 and TRBJ1-3; TRBD1 matches 7 bases. CDR3 length: 14 residues. V shed 6 bases, J shed 3 bases, and the junction held 5 bases outside the gene matches. Germline CDR1 reads MNHEY; CDR2 reads SVGAGI.

This chain uses TRBV27 with TRBJ1-2, with a possible D match to TRBD1 (6 bases). This CDR3 comprises 15 residues. The germline gives CDR1 MNHEY, CDR2 SMNVEV (reference sequence). Between the trimmed V and J ends, which lost 4 bases and 3 bases, there was a span of 15 bases. CDR3 sequence: CASSSPLTGDYGYTF. CDR3 nucleotide sequence: TGTGCCAGCAGTTCTCCCCTGACAGGCGACTATGGCTACACCTTC.

The chain links TRBV4-1 to TRBJ1-2, with no clear D. The V and J ends lost 0 bases and 6 bases respectively, with 23 bases between them. CDR1 and CDR2 (germline): MGHRA, YSYEKL. The CDR3 loop spans 18 amino acids. The chain's CDR3 is CASSQDQLGSDLLNGYTF. The CDR3 DNA follows: TGCGCCAGCAGCCAAGATCAATTGGGTAGCGACCTCCTTAATGGCTACACCTTC.

This chain links TRBV19 with TRBJ1-3, with a tentative D call TRBD1 (6 bases). Between the trimmed V and J ends, which lost 3 bases and 4 bases, there was a span of 13 bases. This CDR3 region has 15 residues. CDR1 and CDR2 (germline): LNHDA, SQIVND (reference sequence). The CDR3 here is CASSIETGFGNTIYF. CDR3 in DNA: TGTGCCAGTAGTATTGAGACAGGCTTCGGAAACACCATATATTTT.

The chain has TRBV6-1 and TRBJ1-4; D uncertain. V lost 0 bases and J lost 2, with 13 bases in between. There are 17 residues in the CDR3. Looked up from germline, CDR1 is MNHNS and CDR2 is SASEGT. CDR3 DNA: TGTGCCAGCAGTGAAGCGCTCTGGGGAGACACTAATGAAAAACTGTTTTTT. Its translation is CASSEALWGDTNEKLFF.

J is TRBJ2-7 and V is TRBV2; weak D call: TRBD1 (5 bases). Trimming took off 2 bases at V and 2 bases at J, with 13 bases between the two ends. The CDR3 has 15 residues. Germline V gene lookup returns CDR1 SNHLY and CDR2 FYNNEI. This CDR3 is CASSESAGFAYEQYF. The CDR3 region has the DNA TGTGCCAGCAGTGAATCTGCAGGGTTCGCCTACGAGCAGTACTTC.

This clone was seen more than once but under ten times. J is TRBJ1-6 and V is TRBV2, with TRBD1 identical over 8 bases. After removal of 9 bases from V and 9 bases from J, the junction contained 7 bases not matched to a gene. Per the germline V gene, CDR1 is SNHLY and CDR2 is FYNNEI. This CDR3 has 13 amino acids. This chain's CDR3 is CASEDRVGSPLHF. The CDR3 DNA sequence: TGTGCCAGTGAGGACAGGGTTGGTTCACCCCTCCACTTT. The variable domain in full, with the rest retrieved from reference TRBV2 and TRBJ1-6, is EPEVTQTPSHQVTQMGQEVILRCVPISNHLYFYWYRQILGQKVEFLVSFYNNEISEKSEIFDDQFSVERPDGSNFTLKIRSTKLEDSAMYFCASEDRVGSPLHFGNGTRLTVT.